The source of this T cell receptor (beta chain) is a study of OX40 agonist ivuxolimab in advanced cancers. About the study: Dose-escalation subjects each had hepatocellular carcinoma, melanoma, renal cell or head and neck cancer.

The table came from immunoSEQ multiplex PCR; TCRdb's copy has only in-frame clones and leaves some out. In the table there are some 66,000 clones, about four fifths of which are singletons. In germline, CDR1 is MGHRA, CDR2 YSYEKL. The CDR3 loop spans 16 amino acids. Trimming took off 1 base at V and 4 bases at J, with 16 bases between the two ends. This clone appeared once. Its target is not known. Study-wide points: At 0.1 to 3.0 mg/kg, CD4+ and CD8+ blood T cells expanded clonally by week 6. The average count of expanded clones was higher among CD8+ T cells than among CD4+. Clonal expansion in partial responders at 0.1-3.0 mg/kg ranked among the lowest.

Specimen: CD4+ or CD8+ T cells sorted from blood, collected in a trial of the OX40 agonist ivuxolimab. This chain uses TRBV4-1 with TRBJ2-5, with D hard to call. This receptor was taken from an adult with an advanced solid tumor such as melanoma, head and neck, liver or kidney cancer. The DNA of the CDR3 is TGCGCCAGCAGCCAAGGCCCTAGTAATTCCAGAGAGACCCAGTACTTC. Translated, it gives CASSQGPSNSRETQYF.